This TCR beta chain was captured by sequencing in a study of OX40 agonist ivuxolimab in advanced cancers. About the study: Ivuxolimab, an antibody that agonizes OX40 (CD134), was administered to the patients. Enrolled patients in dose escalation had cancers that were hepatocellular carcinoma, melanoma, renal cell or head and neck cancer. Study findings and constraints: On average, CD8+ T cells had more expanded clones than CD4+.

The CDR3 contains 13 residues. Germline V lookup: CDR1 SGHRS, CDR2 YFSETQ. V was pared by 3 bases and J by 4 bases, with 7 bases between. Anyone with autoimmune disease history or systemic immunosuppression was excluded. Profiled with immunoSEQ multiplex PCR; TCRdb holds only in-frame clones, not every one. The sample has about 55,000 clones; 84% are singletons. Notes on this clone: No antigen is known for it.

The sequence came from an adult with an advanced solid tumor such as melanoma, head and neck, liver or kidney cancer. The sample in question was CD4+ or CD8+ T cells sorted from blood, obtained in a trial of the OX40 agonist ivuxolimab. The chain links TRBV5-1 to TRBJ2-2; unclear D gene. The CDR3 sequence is CASSYTVTGELFF. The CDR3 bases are TGCGCCAGCAGCTACACGGTCACCGGGGAGCTGTTTTTT.